This T cell receptor (beta chain) derives from a study of T cell responses to AZD1222 COVID-19 vaccine. General observations from the study: Donors skewed white British and female; clonal diversity was possibly underestimated.

Remarks on this clone: Its antigen is not identified.

Generated by immunoSEQ multiplex PCR, the TCRdb table keeps only in-frame clones and is missing some. The table lists approximately 140,000 clones, around nine tenths of them singletons. The germline gives CDR1 DFQATT, CDR2 SNEGSKA (reference sequence). Trimming shortened V by 1 base and J by 7 bases, and 2 bases separated the two germline ends. CDR3 length: 10 residues. The sequence derives from an adult who received the AZD1222 COVID-19 vaccine. This chain uses TRBV20-1 with TRBJ1-5, with unresolved D. The sample consisted of peripheral blood, taken 28 days after the second AZD1222 dose. CDR3 in DNA: TGCAGTGCTAGAGTCCAGCCCCAGCATTTT. The encoded protein is CSARVQPQHF.